Listed below are T cell receptor beta chains from one sample, sequenced in a study of blood T cells in healthy people across ages. TCRdb called the 5' RACE reads again in MiXCR, with one record for every CDR3 protein. The data contain about a million distinct CDR3 sequences, 51% of them seen just once; the ten biggest clones take up over 20%. The sequencing input was blood. The receptor set was obtained from a woman aged 60 to 75 in good health. The CDR3 runs from the conserved cysteine through the conserved F or W. D genes are given only for firm matches. Only some rows state a clone size, as once, few, many or a class for expanded clones.

abundance	d_gene	j_gene	v_gene	CDR3aa	CDR3nt
-	-	TRBJ2-3	TRBV25-1	CASSEQLPLGGVTDTQYF	TGTGCCAGCAGTGAGCAATTACCCCTAGGAGGGGTAACAGATACGCAGTATTTT
-	TRBD1	TRBJ2-1	TRBV2	CASRPRQGVGYNEQFF	TGTGCCAGCAGACCTCGACAGGGCGTTGGATACAATGAGCAGTTCTTC
-	TRBD1	TRBJ2-7	TRBV27	CATRQGVYEQYF	TGTGCCACCCGACAGGGGGTCTACGAGCAGTACTTC
-	-	TRBJ2-7	TRBV6-5	CASSYGRNTYEQYF	TGTGCCAGCAGTTATGGCAGGAACACCTACGAGCAGTACTTC
-	-	TRBJ2-3	TRBV27	CASRPYPRRRFDTQYF	TGTGCCAGCAGACCCTATCCGAGACGGCGTTTTGACACGCAGTATTTT
-	TRBD1	TRBJ2-1	TRBV3-1	CASSDRVKHNEQFF	TGTGCCAGCAGTGACAGGGTCAAGCACAATGAGCAGTTCTTC
-	-	TRBJ2-7	TRBV5-1	CASSYSAGPTYEQYF	TGCGCCAGCAGCTACTCCGCGGGGCCAACCTACGAGCAGTACTTC
-	TRBD2	TRBJ2-2	TRBV7-3	CASGGAGFTGELFF	TGTGCCAGCGGGGGAGCGGGATTCACCGGGGAGCTGTTTTTT
-	TRBD2	TRBJ2-7	TRBV13	CASSLGRAGGYSYEQSF	TGTGCCAGCAGCCTGGGACGAGCGGGAGGGTATTCCTACGAGCAGTCCTTC
-	-	TRBJ2-3	TRBV29-1	CSVVRGRLADTQYF	TGCAGCGTGGTAAGGGGTCGACTGGCAGATACGCAGTATTTT
-	-	TRBJ1-5	TRBV6-1	CASKRGTLNQPQHF	TGTGCCAGCAAGCGGGGGACTTTAAATCAGCCCCAGCATTTT
-	TRBD1	TRBJ1-2	TRBV10-1	CASSAGTGEYGYTF	TGCGCCAGCAGTGCCGGGACAGGGGAGTATGGCTACACCTTC
-	-	TRBJ1-4	TRBV12-3/TRBV12-4	CASGPGGDLNEKLFF	TGTGCCAGCGGCCCGGGGGGGGACCTTAATGAAAAACTGTTTTTT
few	TRBD2	TRBJ2-7	TRBV7-6	CASSLKAGGSYEQYF	TGTGCCAGCAGCTTAAAAGCGGGAGGATCCTACGAGCAGTACTTC
few	TRBD1	TRBJ2-5	TRBV7-9	CASSPPFLQGRRETQYF	TGTGCCAGCAGCCCGCCCTTCCTACAGGGGAGAAGAGAGACCCAGTACTTC
-	TRBD2	TRBJ2-7	TRBV20-1	CSARDLILVAGPDEQYF	TGCAGTGCTAGAGATCTCATCTTGGTAGCGGGTCCCGACGAGCAGTACTTC
-	TRBD2	TRBJ2-3	TRBV20-1	CSAQSPTSEEYGTDTQYF	TGCAGTGCCCAATCCCCTACTAGCGAGGAGTATGGCACAGATACGCAGTATTTT
-	-	TRBJ2-1	TRBV29-1	CSGAPDNEQFF	TGCAGCGGGGCGCCCGACAATGAGCAGTTCTTC
-	TRBD2	TRBJ2-3	TRBV2	CATRGREGDYFTDTQYF	TGTGCCACCCGCGGGCGGGAGGGCGACTACTTCACAGATACGCAGTATTTT
-	-	TRBJ2-2	TRBV28	CASIRRWDTGELFF	TGTGCCAGCATACGCAGATGGGACACCGGGGAGCTGTTTTTT
-	TRBD2	TRBJ2-7	TRBV4-1	CASSQEGVAGGPGDEQYF	TGCGCCAGCAGCCAAGAAGGAGTAGCGGGAGGGCCCGGGGACGAGCAGTACTTC
-	-	TRBJ2-7	TRBV15	CATSRPLTFSIYEQYF	TGTGCCACCAGCAGACCTCTTACGTTTAGTATATACGAGCAGTACTTC
few	TRBD1	TRBJ2-7	TRBV20-1	CSGQGAYEQYF	TGCAGTGGGCAGGGGGCTTACGAGCAGTACTTC
-	-	TRBJ1-5	TRBV20-1	CSANSGYRQPQHF	TGCAGTGCTAATTCGGGGTATCGGCAGCCCCAGCATTTT
few	-	TRBJ2-4	TRBV7-2	CASSLDGGIGFIGKNIQYF	TGTGCCAGCAGCTTAGACGGGGGAATAGGGTTTATCGGCAAAAACATTCAGTACTTC
-	-	TRBJ2-7	TRBV3-1	CASSQRGLLSYEQYF	TGTGCCAGCAGCCAACGGGGGCTCTTGTCCTACGAGCAGTACTTC